A selection of T cell receptor beta chains follows, all from one sample in a study of cytotoxic CD8 clonotypes in ibrutinib-treated CLL. Using immunoSEQ multiplex PCR, the repertoire was profiled, and TCRdb retains in-frame clones only, with some absent. Among about 85,000 clones listed, 70% to 80% were seen once. The source material was PBMCs, sampled after 12 months of ibrutinib treatment. These receptors came from a human donor with chronic lymphocytic leukemia. The CDR3 runs from the conserved cysteine through the conserved F or W.

v_call,j_call,cdr3_aa
TRBV11-2,TRBJ2-1,CASSLRGPLQGNNEQFF
TRBV6-5,TRBJ2-5,CASSYSSGRGTQYF
TRBV7-3,TRBJ2-6,CASSRRELEDSGANVLTF
TRBV10-3,TRBJ2-1,CAISDPSGGEQFF
TRBV28,TRBJ1-6,CASGTGGSPLHF
TRBV30,TRBJ1-2,CAWTRAVGGYTF
TRBV30,TRBJ2-7,CAWKPTGRNSYEQYF
TRBV4-3,TRBJ2-7,CASSQEGPGGSYEQYF
TRBV5-1,TRBJ1-2,CASSFGGDYGYTF
TRBV28,TRBJ1-2,CASSSPGQARYGYTF
TRBV7-9,TRBJ1-2,CASSLGQGVGYGYTF
TRBV11-2,TRBJ2-7,CASSLGVGVASYEQYF
TRBV4-2,TRBJ1-1,CASSPTPGTGATEAFF
TRBV28,TRBJ2-3,CASSPPGPRGDTQYF
TRBV10-3,TRBJ2-5,CAISDPGHQETQYF
TRBV19,TRBJ2-1,CASRGRETYNEQFF
TRBV27,TRBJ1-3,CASSPRGAGNTIYF
TRBV5-1,TRBJ2-3,CASSPGAGTTDTQYF